Each of the 15 T cell receptor beta chains below was sequenced from the same sample in a study of blood T cell repertoires in COVID-19. Sequencing used immunoSEQ multiplex PCR; TCRdb keeps in-frame clones, though not all of them. The top ten clones hold around 3.5% of a sample with 200,000 to 250,000 clones, about nine tenths of them seen once. The sequencing sample was made of PBMCs or T cells enriched from blood (not recorded which). These receptor sequences come from a woman between 40 and 50 years old with acute COVID-19.

The rearrangement links TRBV30 to TRBJ1-1, with 11 bases that match TRBD1. Germline assignment: CDR1 GTSNPN and CDR2 SVGIG (reference sequence). The ends lost 2 bases at V and 4 bases at J; junction bases unmatched: 12. The CDR3 has 17 residues. The CDR3 reads CAWSQPGQGVWSTEAFF. CDR3 DNA sequence: TGTGCCTGGAGTCAACCGGGACAGGGGGTATGGTCCACTGAAGCTTTCTTT.

V is TRBV19 and J is TRBJ2-3; possible D gene TRBD2, 6 bases. The CDR3 is 15 residues long. The ends were cut back, 4 bases at V and 8 bases at J, with 19 bases in the middle. Germline lookup yields CDR1 LNHDA and CDR2 SQIVND (reference sequence). This CDR3 reads CASSTEGLPVSTQYF. DNA of the CDR3: TGTGCCAGTAGTACCGAGGGACTTCCCGTTAGTACGCAGTATTTT.

The chain recombines TRBV7-9 with TRBJ2-3, with 10 positions matching TRBD2. Germline CDR1 and CDR2: SEHNR and FQNEAQ (reference sequence). V lost 8 bases, J lost 5 bases, and 13 bases stayed unmatched. This CDR3 contains 16 residues. The CDR3, as DNA: TGTGCCAGCTGGGTTCGGACTAGCGGTGATGTAGATACGCAGTATTTT. The encoded protein is CASWVRTSGDVDTQYF.

The chain combines TRBV4-3 with TRBJ2-1; TRBD1 matches 9 bases. Germline trimming cut 4 bases from V and 1 base from J; bases unmatched to any gene: 5. The CDR3 length is 16 residues. Per germline, CDR1 LGHNA and CDR2 YSLEER. In DNA, the CDR3 is TGCGCCAGCAGCCGAGGGACAGGGCAGTCCTACAATGAGCAGTTCTTC. As protein: CASSRGTGQSYNEQFF.

The chain uses TRBV27 and TRBJ1-2; 12 bases line up with TRBD1. This CDR3 has 15 amino acids. The V and J ends lost 5 bases and 3 bases, in that order; junction bases with no gene match: 4. The germline V gene encodes CDR1 MNHEY and CDR2 SMNVEV (reference sequence). The CDR3 bases are TGTGCCAGCAGTCTTGGGACAGGGGGCTACTATGGCTACACCTTC. Protein sequence: CASSLGTGGYYGYTF.

This rearrangement joins TRBV24-1 to TRBJ2-2; 7 bases fit TRBD2. Germline V gene sequence: CDR1 KGHDR, CDR2 SFDVKD. This CDR3 spans 18 amino acids. J lost 2 bases, V lost 4 bases, and 12 bases had no gene match. The DNA of the CDR3 is TGTGCCACCAGTGAGACCCCTGCGGGGGTTGGTAACACCGGGGAGCTGTTTTTT. Amino acids: CATSETPAGVGNTGELFF.

In regard to this clone: The sample holds other DNA sequences that translate to the same CDR3. The chain combines TRBV9 with TRBJ1-2; TRBD1 aligns across 8 bases. This CDR3 comprises 15 residues. CDR1 is SGDLS and CDR2 is YYNGEE in the germline V gene. V shed 0 bases and J 5 bases; nucleotides not matched to a gene: 6. This chain's CDR3 is CASSVVDRGGYGYTF. As DNA, the CDR3 is TGTGCCAGCAGCGTAGTCGACAGGGGCGGATATGGCTACACCTTC.

This clone was picked up one time. Compared with germline, one end of the junction differs, possibly owing to a read error. The chain uses TRBV13 and TRBJ1-6; D is ambiguous. Germline V CDR1 and CDR2: PRHDT, FYEKMQ (reference sequence). The length of the CDR3 is 14 residues. The CDR3 sequence: CASSPRGEAPTVPF. CDR3 nucleotide sequence: TGTGCCAGCAGCCCACGAGGAGAAGCGCCGACCGTTCCCTTT.

This chain links TRBV19 with TRBJ2-1, with 8 bases matching TRBD2. V shed 10 bases and J 5 bases; nucleotides not matched to a gene: 13. Looked up from germline, CDR1 is LNHDA and CDR2 is SQIVND (reference sequence). CDR3 length: 15 residues. The CDR3 loop reads CATHKRGGLHNEQFF. The DNA for the CDR3 is TGTGCCACCCATAAACGGGGGGGGCTACACAATGAGCAGTTCTTC.

This chain joins TRBV5-1 and TRBJ2-2, with a tentative D call TRBD1 (5 bases). Trimming removed 5 bases from V and 4 bases from J, with 12 bases in between. This CDR3 comprises 14 residues. CDR1 is SGHRS and CDR2 is YFSETQ in the germline V gene. This CDR3 is CASRVTGTTGELFF. For the CDR3, the DNA is TGCGCCAGCAGGGTTACAGGTACCACCGGGGAGCTGTTTTTT.

The V call is TRBV5-1, the J call TRBJ2-3; D is perhaps TRBD2 (5 bases). Trimming shortened V by 5 bases and J by 2 bases, and 15 bases separated the two germline ends. The length of the CDR3 is 15 residues. Germline V CDR1 and CDR2: SGHRS, YFSETQ. In DNA form, the CDR3 reads TGCGCCAGCAGACTTGCGGCTAGCCCCACAGATACGCAGTATTTT. It codes for CASRLAASPTDTQYF.

The chain couples TRBV3-1 (or the pseudogene TRBV3-2) to TRBJ1-6; perhaps TRBD1 as D (6 bases). V lost 3 bases to trimming and J lost 7 bases, with 13 bases between them. The CDR3 has 15 residues. CDR1 and CDR2 from the germline V gene are LGHDT and YNNKEL (reference sequence). In nucleotides, the CDR3 is TGTGCCAGCAGCCAGGCCCCCGGACAGAATTCACCCCTCCACTTT. This sequence encodes CASSQAPGQNSPLHF.

CDR3 sequence reads: CASSTRLSLRLAGFSEQFF. As DNA, the CDR3 is TGTGCCAGCAGCACCCGACTTTCCCTCAGGCTAGCGGGGTTTAGTGAGCAGTTCTTC. V and J are TRBV3-1 (or the pseudogene TRBV3-2) and TRBJ2-1, with 9 bases identical to TRBD2. With 5 bases clipped from V and 9 bases from J, the junction kept 23 bases outside the gene matches. CDR1 is LGHDT, CDR2 YNNKEL, per germline (reference sequence). CDR3 length: 19 amino acids.

CDR3 amino acids: CASRIGQGTYEQYF. CDR3 nucleotides: TGTGCCAGCAGGATAGGACAGGGGACCTACGAGCAGTACTTC. The rearrangement links TRBV6-5 to TRBJ2-7; 9 positions match TRBD1. This CDR3 is built from 14 residues. V lost 6 bases, J lost 2 bases, and 5 bases stayed unmatched. CDR1 MNHEY and CDR2 SVGAGI come from the germline V gene.

There are a few counts of this clone. This rearrangement joins TRBV3-1 (or the pseudogene TRBV3-2) to TRBJ1-6; maybe TRBD1 (5 bases). Trimming left V 1 base short and J 14 bases short, with 15 bases between. The CDR3 loop spans 14 amino acids. Germline V lookup: CDR1 LGHDT, CDR2 YNNKEL (reference sequence). CDR3 region: CASSQGGGQKALHF. In nucleotides, the CDR3 is TGTGCCAGCAGCCAAGGGGGCGGACAAAAGGCCCTCCACTTT.